This T cell receptor (delta chain) emerged from a study of gamma-delta chains in newborns, infants, children. As for the study in general: Innate gammadelta T cells reportedly expand polyclonally right after birth, driven by microbial exposure, per the title.

TCRdb reanalyzed the reads using CATT. The table lists 4,000 to 5,000 delta-chain clones, around 35% of them singletons, with 14% to 15% in the top ten. The germline V gene has CDR1 TSWWSYY and CDR2 QGS. V lost 6 bases and J lost 11; bases outside the gene matches: 15. This CDR3 spans 16 amino acids. This TCR was sampled from a child who received the measles vaccine. Sequences were obtained from blood. V gene TRDV1 combines with J gene TRDJ1, with TRDD3 identical over 13 bases. In nucleotides, the CDR3 is TGTGCTCTTGGCCTCAACGGGCCGACTGGGGGATACGGGCTCATCTTT. The encoded protein is CALGLNGPTGGYGLIF.